The present T cell receptor (beta chain) was sequenced within a study of blood T cell repertoires in COVID-19. Whole-study context: Samples came from the United States, Italy and Spain, spanning acute and convalescent COVID-19.

This clone showed up just once. Profiling relied on immunoSEQ multiplex PCR, and the TCRdb table lists in-frame clones only, not all of them. The sample consists of nearly 50,000 clones, around 87% of them appearing once. V shed 0 bases and J shed 0 bases, with 19 bases lying between them. This CDR3 spans 19 amino acids. Germline-derived CDR1 and CDR2 are SGHRS and YFSETQ. The sequence was collected from a man aged 40-55 years with active COVID-19. The V call is TRBV5-1, the J call TRBJ2-1, with D maybe TRBD2 (6 bases). The sample consisted of peripheral blood. CDR3 DNA sequence: TGCGCCAGCAGCTTGGATGGGGTAGGCGGAGGGAGCTCCTACAATGAGCAGTTCTTC. Protein sequence: CASSLDGVGGGSSYNEQFF.